This T cell receptor (beta chain) was sequenced for a study of blood T cell repertoires in COVID-19. The overall study: The United States, Italy and Spain provided the acute and convalescent COVID-19 samples. T cells, B-cell-depleted T cells, or PBMCs provided the cDNA or gDNA that served as material.

CDR1 SGHRS and CDR2 YFSETQ come from the germline V gene. V was cut by 5 bases and J by 1 base, with 12 bases left in between. This CDR3 is 15 amino acids long. Per the study methods: The assay estimated nucleated cells by amplifying reference gene primers. The table came from immunoSEQ multiplex PCR; TCRdb's copy has only in-frame clones and leaves some out. That table is the source of V, J and clone size, and D and trimming were worked out from the DNA. The table lists 650,000 to 800,000 clones, 85% to 90% of them singletons. The specimen was peripheral blood. This chain joins TRBV5-1 and TRBJ2-2, with D perhaps TRBD1 (6 bases). The clonotype comes from a woman aged 18-29 years with acute or convalescent COVID-19. The CDR3 bases are TGCGCCAGCAGTCTTTTGGGACAGAACACCGGGGAGCTGTTTTTT. It codes for CASSLLGQNTGELFF.